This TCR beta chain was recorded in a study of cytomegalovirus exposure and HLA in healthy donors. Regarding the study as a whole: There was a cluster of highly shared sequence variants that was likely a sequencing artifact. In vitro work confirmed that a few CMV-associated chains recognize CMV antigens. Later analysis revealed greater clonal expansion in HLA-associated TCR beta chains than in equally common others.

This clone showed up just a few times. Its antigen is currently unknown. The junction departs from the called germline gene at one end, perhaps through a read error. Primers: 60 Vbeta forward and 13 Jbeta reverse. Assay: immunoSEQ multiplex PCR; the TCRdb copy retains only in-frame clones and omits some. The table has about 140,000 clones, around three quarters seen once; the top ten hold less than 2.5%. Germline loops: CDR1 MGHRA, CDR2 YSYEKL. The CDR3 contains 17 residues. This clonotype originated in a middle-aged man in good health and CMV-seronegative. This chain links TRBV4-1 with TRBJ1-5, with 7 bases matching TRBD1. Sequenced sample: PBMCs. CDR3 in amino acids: CASSPKTGTYSNQPQNF. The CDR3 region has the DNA TGCGCCAGCAGCCCGAAGACAGGGACCTATAGCAATCAGCCCCAGAATTTT.